The clone carrying this T cell receptor beta chain showed up just a few times. TCRdb re-called the RT-PCR reads with MiXCR, one entry per CDR3 protein. The sample lists 200,000 to 250,000 distinct CDR3 sequences, about 14% occurring once. This sample stems from a study of patients and donors after allogeneic stem cell transplantation. Between the trimmed V and J ends, which lost 3 bases and 6 bases, there was a span of 18 bases. The germline CDR1 and CDR2 sequences are SGHRS and YFSETQ. The CDR3 loop spans 16 amino acids. The TCR originated in a human donor who was either an allogeneic HSCT recipient or a stem cell or donor lymphocyte infusion donor (not recorded which). It is not recorded whose cells these are; they may come from a transplant donor. Specimen: blood, either unsorted or a sorted T cell fraction (not recorded which). The rearrangement links TRBV5-1 to TRBJ1-4; D ambiguous. The CDR3, as DNA: TGCGCCAGCAGCTCTTATGGGAGGAGTGGCCATGAAAAACTGTTTTTT. Amino acid sequence: CASSSYGRSGHEKLFF. The full variable domain, completed using reference TRBV5-1 and TRBJ1-4, is KAGVTQTPRYLIKTRGQQVTLSCSPISGHRSVSWYQQTPGQGLQFLFEYFSETQRNKGNFPGRFSGRQFSNSRSEMNVSTLELGDSALYLCASSSYGRSGHEKLFFGSGTQLSVL.